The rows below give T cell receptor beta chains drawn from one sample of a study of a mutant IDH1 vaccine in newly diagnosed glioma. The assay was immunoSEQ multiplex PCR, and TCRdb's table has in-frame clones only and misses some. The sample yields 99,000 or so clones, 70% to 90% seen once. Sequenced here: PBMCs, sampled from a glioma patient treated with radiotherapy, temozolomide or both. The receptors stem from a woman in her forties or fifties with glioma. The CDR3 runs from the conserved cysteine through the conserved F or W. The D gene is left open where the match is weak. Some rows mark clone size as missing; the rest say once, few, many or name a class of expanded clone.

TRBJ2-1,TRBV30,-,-,CAWSYEVKNEQFF,TGTGCCTGGAGTTACGAGGTTAAAAATGAGCAGTTCTTC
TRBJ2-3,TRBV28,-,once,CASKRAATDTQYF,TGTGCCAGCAAGCGAGCAGCCACAGATACGCAGTATTTT
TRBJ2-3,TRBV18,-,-,CASSPLGVDTQYF,TGTGCCAGCTCACCACTTGGAGTAGATACGCAGTATTTT
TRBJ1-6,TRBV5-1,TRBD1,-,CASSLGQGENSPLHF,TGCGCCAGCAGCTTGGGTCAGGGGGAAAATTCACCCCTCCACTTT
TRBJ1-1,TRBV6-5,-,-,CASSPEQMNTEAFF,TGTGCCAGCAGCCCTGAACAGATGAACACTGAAGCTTTCTTT
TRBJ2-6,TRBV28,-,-,CASSLGRVGANVLTF,TGTGCCAGCAGTTTAGGCAGAGTTGGGGCCAACGTCCTGACTTTC
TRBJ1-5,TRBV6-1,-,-,CASSETDFNQPQHF,TGTGCCAGCAGTGAAACGGATTTCAATCAGCCCCAGCATTTT
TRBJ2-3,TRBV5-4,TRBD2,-,CASSPGTSGSTDTQYF,TGTGCCAGCAGTCCCGGGACTAGCGGAAGCACAGATACGCAGTATTTT
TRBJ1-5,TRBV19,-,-,CASSRGWGAGSNQPQHF,TGTGCCAGTAGTAGAGGATGGGGGGCAGGAAGCAATCAGCCCCAGCATTTT
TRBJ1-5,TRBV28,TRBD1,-,CASSSQGAWQPQHF,TGTGCCAGCAGTTCGCAGGGGGCTTGGCAGCCCCAGCATTTT
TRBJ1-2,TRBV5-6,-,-,CASSRDQGYWLYGYTF,TGTGCCAGCAGCAGGGACCAGGGTTATTGGCTCTATGGCTACACCTTC
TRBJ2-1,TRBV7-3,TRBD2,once,CASSPGTSGYNEQFF,TGTGCCAGCAGTCCCGGGACTAGCGGCTACAATGAGCAGTTCTTC
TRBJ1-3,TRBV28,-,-,CASSPISITGLGNTIYF,TGTGCCAGCAGTCCGATTTCTATAACGGGACTAGGAAACACCATATATTTT
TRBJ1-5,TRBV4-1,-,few,CASSHRSMGDNQPQHF,TGCGCCAGCAGCCACAGATCGATGGGGGATAATCAGCCCCAGCATTTT
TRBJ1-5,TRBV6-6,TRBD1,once,CASRGQGPQPQHF,TGTGCCAGCAGGGGACAGGGGCCACAGCCCCAGCATTTT
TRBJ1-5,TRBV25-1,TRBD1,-,CASSGTGGLGNQPQHF,TGTGCCAGCAGTGGGACAGGGGGCCTTGGCAATCAGCCCCAGCATTTT
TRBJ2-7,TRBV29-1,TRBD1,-,CSVALNRGRYPYEQYF,TGCAGCGTTGCCCTCAACAGGGGCCGTTATCCCTACGAGCAGTACTTC
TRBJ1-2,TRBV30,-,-,CAWSANIYGYTF,TGTGCCTGGAGCGCGAACATCTATGGCTACACCTTC
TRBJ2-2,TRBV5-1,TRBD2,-,CASSLELAGVGTGELFF,TGCGCCAGCAGCTTGGAACTAGCGGGAGTAGGGACCGGGGAGCTGTTTTTT
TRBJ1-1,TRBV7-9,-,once,CASSDRPQGTEAFF,TGTGCCAGCAGCGACAGGCCCCAGGGCACTGAAGCTTTCTTT
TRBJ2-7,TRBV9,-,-,CASSVGRRGGWQYF,TGTGCCAGCAGCGTAGGTCGGAGAGGGGGGTGGCAGTACTTC
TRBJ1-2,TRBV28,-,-,CASRNRGTSHLGGYTF,TGTGCCAGCAGGAATCGCGGAACCAGCCACTTGGGAGGCTACACCTTC
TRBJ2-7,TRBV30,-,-,CAWSPDPVGTYEQYF,TGTGCCTGGAGTCCGGACCCCGTGGGCACCTACGAGCAGTACTTC
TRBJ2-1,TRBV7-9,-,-,CASSLARGEQFF,TGTGCCAGCAGCTTAGCCAGGGGAGAGCAGTTCTTC
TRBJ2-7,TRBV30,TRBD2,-,CAWSVGLAGTYEQYF,TGTGCCTGGTCCGTAGGACTAGCGGGAACCTACGAGCAGTACTTC
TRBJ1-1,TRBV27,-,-,CASSLSPRLGRTEEAFF,TGTGCCAGCAGTTTATCGCCCCGATTGGGGAGGACTGAGGAAGCTTTCTTT
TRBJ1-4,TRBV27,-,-,CADGTPRDEKLFF,TGTGCCGACGGGACCCCAAGGGATGAAAAACTGTTTTTT
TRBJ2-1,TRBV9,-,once,CASSVRVTFLPSGNEQFF,TGTGCCAGCAGCGTCCGGGTAACGTTTCTTCCCTCAGGGAATGAGCAGTTCTTC
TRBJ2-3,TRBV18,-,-,CASSMASTDTQYF,TGTGCCAGCTCAATGGCTAGCACAGATACGCAGTATTTT
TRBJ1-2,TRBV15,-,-,CATSREGGFNYGYTF,TGTGCCACCAGCAGAGAGGGGGGTTTCAACTATGGCTACACCTTC
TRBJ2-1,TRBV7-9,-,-,CASSLQLEIPPNEQFF,TGTGCCAGCAGCCTTCAGCTTGAGATCCCCCCCAATGAGCAGTTCTTC
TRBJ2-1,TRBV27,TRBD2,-,CASSFSGLAGYNEQFF,TGTGCCAGCAGTTTTTCGGGACTAGCGGGGTACAATGAGCAGTTCTTC
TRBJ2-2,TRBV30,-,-,CAWSVGGELFF,TGTGCCTGGAGTGTAGGGGGGGAGCTGTTTTTT
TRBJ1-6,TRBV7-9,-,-,CASSSLRGRGSPLHF,TGTGCCAGCAGCTCCCTCCGGGGGCGCGGTTCACCCCTCCACTTT
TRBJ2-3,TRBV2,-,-,CASSEWGGPTDTQYF,TGTGCCAGCAGTGAATGGGGCGGCCCCACAGATACGCAGTATTTT
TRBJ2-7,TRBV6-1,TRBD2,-,CASSTLAGTQYF,TGTGCCAGCAGCACTCTAGCGGGAACGCAGTACTTC
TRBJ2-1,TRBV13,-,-,CASSLGEQFF,TGTGCCAGCAGCTTAGGTGAGCAGTTCTTC
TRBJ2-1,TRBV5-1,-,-,CASSLASDYNEQFF,TGCGCCAGCAGCTTAGCTAGCGACTACAATGAGCAGTTCTTC
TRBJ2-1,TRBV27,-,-,CASSPHLRDNEQFF,TGTGCCAGCAGTCCGCACCTCAGGGACAATGAGCAGTTCTTC
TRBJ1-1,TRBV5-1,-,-,CASRPLSGISTEAFF,TGCGCCAGCAGACCCCTCAGCGGGATAAGCACTGAAGCTTTCTTT
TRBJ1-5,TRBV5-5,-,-,CASSLQSDQPQHF,TGTGCCAGCAGCTTGCAGTCTGATCAGCCCCAGCATTTT
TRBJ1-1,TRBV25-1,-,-,CASGPRNTEAFF,TGTGCCAGCGGACCCAGAAACACTGAAGCTTTCTTT
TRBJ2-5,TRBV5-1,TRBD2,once,CASSLDGREQETQYF,TGCGCCAGCAGCTTGGACGGGAGGGAACAAGAGACCCAGTACTTC
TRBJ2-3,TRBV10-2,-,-,CASRTGGINTDTQYF,TGCGCCAGCAGAACGGGCGGGATTAACACAGATACGCAGTATTTT
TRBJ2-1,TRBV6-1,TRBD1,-,CASSIRDRQQFF,TGTGCCAGCAGTATCCGGGACAGACAGCAGTTCTTC
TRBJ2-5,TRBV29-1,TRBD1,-,CSVESRGRETQYF,TGCAGCGTTGAGAGCAGGGGGCGCGAGACCCAGTACTTC
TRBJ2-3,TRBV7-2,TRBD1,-,CASSRGTGLHTQYF,TGTGCCAGCAGCCGCGGGACAGGGCTGCATACGCAGTATTTT
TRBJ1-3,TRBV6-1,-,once,CASPSLSGNTIYF,TGTGCCAGCCCTAGCCTCTCTGGAAACACCATATATTTT